The TCR beta chain under discussion was sequenced for a study of cytomegalovirus exposure and HLA in healthy donors. Germline loops: CDR1 SGDLS, CDR2 YYNGEE. V gave up 5 bases and J gave up 2 bases, with 10 bases separating them. The CDR3 has 13 residues. The study's findings and limits: TCR beta chains numbering more than 150 were designated cytomegalovirus-associated. A later examination showed that TCR association rates differed by HLA locus, with DRB1 most and HLA-C fewest.

A note on this clone: Its antigen is as yet unknown.

Primers for the PCR totalled 60 Vbeta and 13 Jbeta. Using immunoSEQ multiplex PCR, the repertoire was profiled, and TCRdb retains in-frame clones only, with some absent. The sample consists of around 280,000 clones, about 87% of them appearing once. Sequencing was carried out using PBMCs. The V call is TRBV9, the J call TRBJ1-2; D unclear. The TCR comes from a woman between 18 and 30 years old in good health and CMV-seronegative. CDR3 coding DNA: TGTGCCAGCAGGGAGGAGGCAAACTATGGCTACACCTTC. Protein: CASREEANYGYTF. The full variable domain, with the rest looked up from reference TRBV9 and TRBJ1-2, is DSGVTQTPKHLITATGQRVTLRCSPRSGDLSVYWYQQSLDQGLQFLIQYYNGEERAKGNILERFSAQQFPDLHSELNLSSLELGDSALYFCASREEANYGYTFGSGTRLTVV.